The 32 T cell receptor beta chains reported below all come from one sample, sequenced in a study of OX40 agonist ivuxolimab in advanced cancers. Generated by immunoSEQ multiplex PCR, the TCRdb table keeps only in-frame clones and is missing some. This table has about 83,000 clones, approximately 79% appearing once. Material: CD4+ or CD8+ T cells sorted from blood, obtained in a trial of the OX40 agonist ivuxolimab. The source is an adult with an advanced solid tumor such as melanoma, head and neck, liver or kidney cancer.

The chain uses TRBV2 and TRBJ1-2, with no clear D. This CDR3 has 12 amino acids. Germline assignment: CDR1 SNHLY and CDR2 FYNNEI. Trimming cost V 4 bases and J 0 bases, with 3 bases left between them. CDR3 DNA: TGTGCCAGCAGTGCCTCTAACTATGGCTACACCTTC. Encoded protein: CASSASNYGYTF.

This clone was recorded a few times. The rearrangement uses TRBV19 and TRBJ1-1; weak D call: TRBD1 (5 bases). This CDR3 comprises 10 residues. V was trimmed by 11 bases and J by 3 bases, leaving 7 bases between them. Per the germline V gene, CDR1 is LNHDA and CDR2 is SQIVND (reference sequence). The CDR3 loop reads CASGYTEAFF. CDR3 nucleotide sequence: TGTGCCTCAGGGTACACTGAAGCTTTCTTT. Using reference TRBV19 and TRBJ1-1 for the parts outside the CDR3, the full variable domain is DGGITQSPKYLFRKEGQNVTLSCEQNLNHDAMYWYRQDPGQGLRLIYYSQIVNDFQKGDIAEGYSVSREKKESFPLTVTSAQKNPTAFYLCASGYTEAFFGQGTRLTVV.

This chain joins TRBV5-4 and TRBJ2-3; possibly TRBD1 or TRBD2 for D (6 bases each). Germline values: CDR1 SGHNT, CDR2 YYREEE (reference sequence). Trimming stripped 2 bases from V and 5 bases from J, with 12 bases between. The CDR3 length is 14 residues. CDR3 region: CASSFGGRIDTQYF. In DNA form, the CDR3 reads TGTGCCAGCAGCTTTGGGGGGCGGATAGATACGCAGTATTTT.

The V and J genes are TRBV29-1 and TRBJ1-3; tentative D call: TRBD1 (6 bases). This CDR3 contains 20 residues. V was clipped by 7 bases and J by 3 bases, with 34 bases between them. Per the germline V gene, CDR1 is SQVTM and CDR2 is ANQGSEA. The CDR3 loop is CSAESRGAENSLINGNTIYF. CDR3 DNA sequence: TGCAGCGCCGAATCTAGGGGGGCTGAGAACAGCTTGATAAATGGAAACACCATATATTTT.

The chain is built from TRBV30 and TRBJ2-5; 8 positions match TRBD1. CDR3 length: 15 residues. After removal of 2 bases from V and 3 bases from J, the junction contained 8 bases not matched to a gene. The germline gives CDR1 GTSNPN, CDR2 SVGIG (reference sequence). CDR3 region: CAWSKGQGLEETQYF. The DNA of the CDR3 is TGTGCCTGGAGTAAAGGACAGGGTTTGGAAGAGACCCAGTACTTC.

CDR3 bases: TGTGCCAGCAGTGCCCTTAGCGGGGGGGACGGGGATGAGCAGTTCTTC. Protein: CASSALSGGDGDEQFF. The V call is TRBV28, the J call TRBJ2-1; 11 positions agree with TRBD2. This CDR3 comprises 16 residues. From germline, CDR1 is MDHEN and CDR2 SYDVKM. Trimming took 5 bases from V and 8 from J; bases not matched to a gene: 11.

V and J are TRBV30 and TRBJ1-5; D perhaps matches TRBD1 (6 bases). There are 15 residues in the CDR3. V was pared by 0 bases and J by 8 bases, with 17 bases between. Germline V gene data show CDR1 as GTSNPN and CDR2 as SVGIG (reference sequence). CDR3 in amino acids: CAWSVRGGGLEPQHF. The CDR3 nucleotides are TGTGCCTGGAGTGTACGGGGAGGGGGGCTTGAGCCCCAGCATTTT.

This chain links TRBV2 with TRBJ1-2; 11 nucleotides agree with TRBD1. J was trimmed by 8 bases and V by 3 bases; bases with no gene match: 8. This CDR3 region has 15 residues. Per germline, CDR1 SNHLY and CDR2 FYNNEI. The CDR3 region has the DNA TGTGCCAGCAGTGACTCGGGACAGGGGGATGAGGGCTACACCTTC. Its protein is CASSDSGQGDEGYTF.

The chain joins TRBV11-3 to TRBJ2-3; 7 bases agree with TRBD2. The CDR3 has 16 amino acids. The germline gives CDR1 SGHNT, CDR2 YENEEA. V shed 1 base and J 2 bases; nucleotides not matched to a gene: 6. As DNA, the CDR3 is TGTGCCAGCAGCTTAGCCATCGGGGGGTACACAGATACGCAGTATTTT. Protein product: CASSLAIGGYTDTQYF.

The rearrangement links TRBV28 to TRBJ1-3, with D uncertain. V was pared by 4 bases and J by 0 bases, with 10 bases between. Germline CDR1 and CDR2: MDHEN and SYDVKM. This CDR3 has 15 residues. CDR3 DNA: TGTGCCAGCAGTTCCGATGGCCGCTCTGGAAACACCATATATTTT. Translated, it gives CASSSDGRSGNTIYF.

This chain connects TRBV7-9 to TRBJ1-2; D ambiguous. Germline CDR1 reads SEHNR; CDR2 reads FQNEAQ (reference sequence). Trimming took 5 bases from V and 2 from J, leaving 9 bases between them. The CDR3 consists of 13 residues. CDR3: CASSPTANYGYTF. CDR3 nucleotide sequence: TGTGCCAGCAGCCCCACTGCAAACTATGGCTACACCTTC.

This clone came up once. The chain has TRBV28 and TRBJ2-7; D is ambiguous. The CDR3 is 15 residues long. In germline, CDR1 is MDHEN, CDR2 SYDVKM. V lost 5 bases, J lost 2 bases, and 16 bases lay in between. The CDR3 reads CASSAPTAATYEQYF. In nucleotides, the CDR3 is TGTGCCAGCAGTGCCCCGACCGCAGCAACCTACGAGCAGTACTTC.

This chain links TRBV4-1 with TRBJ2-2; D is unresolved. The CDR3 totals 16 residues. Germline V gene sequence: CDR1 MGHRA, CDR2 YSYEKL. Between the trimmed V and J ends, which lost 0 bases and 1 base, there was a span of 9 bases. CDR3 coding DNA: TGCGCCAGCAGCCAAGAAATTGTGGGGAACACCGGGGAGCTGTTTTTT. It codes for CASSQEIVGNTGELFF.

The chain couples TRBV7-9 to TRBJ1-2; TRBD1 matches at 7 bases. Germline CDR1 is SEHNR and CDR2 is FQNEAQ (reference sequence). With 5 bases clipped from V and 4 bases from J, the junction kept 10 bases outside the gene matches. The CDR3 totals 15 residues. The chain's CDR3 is CASSPGGDSGYGYTF. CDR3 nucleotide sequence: TGTGCCAGCAGCCCAGGGGGGGATAGCGGCTATGGCTACACCTTC. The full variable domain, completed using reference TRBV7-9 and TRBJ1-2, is DTGVSQNPRHKITKRGQNVTFRCDPISEHNRLYWYRQTLGQGPEFLTYFQNEAQLEKSRLLSDRFSAERPKGSFSTLEIQRTEQGDSAMYLCASSPGGDSGYGYTFGSGTRLTVV.

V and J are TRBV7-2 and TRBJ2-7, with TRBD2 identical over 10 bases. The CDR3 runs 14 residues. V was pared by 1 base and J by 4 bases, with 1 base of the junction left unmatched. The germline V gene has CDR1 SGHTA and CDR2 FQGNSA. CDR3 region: CASSLGSGGYEQYF. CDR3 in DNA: TGTGCCAGCAGCTTAGGTAGCGGGGGGTACGAGCAGTACTTC.

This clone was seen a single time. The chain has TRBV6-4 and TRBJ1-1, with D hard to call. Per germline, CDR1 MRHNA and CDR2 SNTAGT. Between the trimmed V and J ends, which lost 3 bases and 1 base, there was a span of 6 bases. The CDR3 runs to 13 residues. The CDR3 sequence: CASSEEQNTEAFF. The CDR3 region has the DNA TGTGCCAGCAGTGAGGAACAGAACACTGAAGCTTTCTTT.

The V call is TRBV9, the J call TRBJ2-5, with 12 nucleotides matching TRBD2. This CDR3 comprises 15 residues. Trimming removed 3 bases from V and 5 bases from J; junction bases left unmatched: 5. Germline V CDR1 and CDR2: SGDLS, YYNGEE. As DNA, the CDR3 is TGTGCCAGCAGCGCTAGCGGGGGGGCGGTGGAGACCCAGTACTTC. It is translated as CASSASGGAVETQYF.

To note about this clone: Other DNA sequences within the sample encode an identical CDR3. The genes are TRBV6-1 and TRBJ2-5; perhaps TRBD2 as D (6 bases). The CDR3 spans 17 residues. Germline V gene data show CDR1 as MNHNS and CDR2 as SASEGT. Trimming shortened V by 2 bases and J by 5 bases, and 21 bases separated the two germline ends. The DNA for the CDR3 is TGTGCCAGCAGTGAACACCCCCTTCTGGCGGGGTTTGAGACCCAGTACTTC. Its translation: CASSEHPLLAGFETQYF.

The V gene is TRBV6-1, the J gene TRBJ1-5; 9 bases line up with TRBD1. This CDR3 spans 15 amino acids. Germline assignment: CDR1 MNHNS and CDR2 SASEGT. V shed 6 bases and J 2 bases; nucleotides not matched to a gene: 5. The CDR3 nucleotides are TGTGCCAGCAGACGCACAGGGGGCGGCAATCAGCCCCAGCATTTT. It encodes CASRRTGGGNQPQHF.

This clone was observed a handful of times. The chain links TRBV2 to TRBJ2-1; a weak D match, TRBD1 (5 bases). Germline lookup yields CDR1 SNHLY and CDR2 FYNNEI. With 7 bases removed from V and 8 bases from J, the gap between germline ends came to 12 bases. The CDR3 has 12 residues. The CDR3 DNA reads TGTGCCAGCAACTTCAGGGCCCATGAGCAGTTCTTC. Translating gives CASNFRAHEQFF.

CDR3 region: CATSRDIGANYGYTF. The DNA for the CDR3 is TGTGCCACCAGCAGAGATATAGGGGCTAACTATGGCTACACCTTC. The chain has TRBV15 and TRBJ1-2; possibly TRBD1 for D (5 bases). V was cut by 0 bases and J by 0 bases, with 8 bases left in between. The germline CDR1 and CDR2 sequences are LNHNV and YYDKDF (reference sequence). This CDR3 comprises 15 residues.

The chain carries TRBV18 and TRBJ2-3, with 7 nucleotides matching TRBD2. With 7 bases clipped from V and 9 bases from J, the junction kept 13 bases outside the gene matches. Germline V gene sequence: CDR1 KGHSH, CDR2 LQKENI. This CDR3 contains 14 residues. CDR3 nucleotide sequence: TGTGCCAGCTTAACGGGGAATCCGGGGGGAACGCAGTATTTT. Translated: CASLTGNPGGTQYF. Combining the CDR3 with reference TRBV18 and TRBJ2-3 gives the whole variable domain NAGVMQNPRHLVRRRGQEARLRCSPMKGHSHVYWYRQLPEEGLKFMVYLQKENIIDESGMPKERFSAEFPKEGPSILRIQQVVRGDSAAYFCASLTGNPGGTQYFGPGTRLTVL.

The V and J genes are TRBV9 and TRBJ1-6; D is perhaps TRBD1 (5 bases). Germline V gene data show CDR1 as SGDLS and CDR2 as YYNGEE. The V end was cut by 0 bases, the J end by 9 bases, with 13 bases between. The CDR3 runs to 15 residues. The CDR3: CASSVEEGISSPLHF. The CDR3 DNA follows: TGTGCCAGCAGCGTAGAGGAGGGGATATCTTCACCCCTCCACTTT.

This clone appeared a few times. The CDR3 spells CASSARLAGNTDTQYF. CDR3 sequence (DNA): TGCGCCAGCAGCGCCAGACTAGCGGGGAACACAGATACGCAGTATTTT. The genes are TRBV10-1 and TRBJ2-3; 11 positions agree with TRBD2. CDR1 is WNHNN and CDR2 is SYGVQD in the germline V gene (reference sequence). The CDR3 has 16 residues. Trimming at V came to 6 bases and at J to 2 bases, leaving 7 bases not matched to a gene.

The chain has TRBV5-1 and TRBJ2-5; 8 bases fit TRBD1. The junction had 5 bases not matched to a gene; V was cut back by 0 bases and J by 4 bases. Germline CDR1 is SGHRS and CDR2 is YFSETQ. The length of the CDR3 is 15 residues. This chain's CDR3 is CASSLGQGLPETQYF. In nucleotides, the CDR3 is TGCGCCAGCAGCTTGGGACAGGGGTTGCCAGAGACCCAGTACTTC.

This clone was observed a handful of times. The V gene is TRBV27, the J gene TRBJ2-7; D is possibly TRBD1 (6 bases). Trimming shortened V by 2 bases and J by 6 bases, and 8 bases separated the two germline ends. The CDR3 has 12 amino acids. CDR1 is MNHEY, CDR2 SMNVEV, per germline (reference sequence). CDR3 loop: CASSLRTVEQYF. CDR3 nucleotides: TGTGCCAGCAGTTTAAGGACAGTCGAGCAGTACTTC.

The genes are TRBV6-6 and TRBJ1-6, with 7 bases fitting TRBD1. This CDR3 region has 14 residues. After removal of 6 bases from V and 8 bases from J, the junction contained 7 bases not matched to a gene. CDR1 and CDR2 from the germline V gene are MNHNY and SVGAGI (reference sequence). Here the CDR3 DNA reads TGTGCCAGCAGCCGCAGGGGGAGAGATTCACCCCTCCACTTT. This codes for CASSRRGRDSPLHF.

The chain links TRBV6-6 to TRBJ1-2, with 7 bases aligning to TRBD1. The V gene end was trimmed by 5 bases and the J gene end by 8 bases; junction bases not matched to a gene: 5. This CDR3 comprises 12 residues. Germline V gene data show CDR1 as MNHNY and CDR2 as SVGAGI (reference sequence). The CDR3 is CASSPTGRGYTF. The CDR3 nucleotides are TGTGCCAGCAGTCCGACAGGGAGGGGCTACACCTTC.

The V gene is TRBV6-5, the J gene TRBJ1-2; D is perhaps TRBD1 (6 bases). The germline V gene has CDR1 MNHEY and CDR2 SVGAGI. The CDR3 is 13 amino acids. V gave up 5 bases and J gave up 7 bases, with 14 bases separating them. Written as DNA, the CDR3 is TGTGCCAGCAGTCCCCAGGGGAATGGTGGCTACACCTTC. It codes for CASSPQGNGGYTF.

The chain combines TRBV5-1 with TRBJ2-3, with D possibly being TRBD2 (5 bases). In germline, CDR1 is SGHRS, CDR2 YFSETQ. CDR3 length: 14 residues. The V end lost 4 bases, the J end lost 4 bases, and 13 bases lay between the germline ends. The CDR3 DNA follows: TGCGCCAGCAGCGCGGGCTTCTCCCCAGATACGCAGTATTTT. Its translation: CASSAGFSPDTQYF. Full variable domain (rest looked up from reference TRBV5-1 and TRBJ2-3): KAGVTQTPRYLIKTRGQQVTLSCSPISGHRSVSWYQQTPGQGLQFLFEYFSETQRNKGNFPGRFSGRQFSNSRSEMNVSTLELGDSALYLCASSAGFSPDTQYFGPGTRLTVL.

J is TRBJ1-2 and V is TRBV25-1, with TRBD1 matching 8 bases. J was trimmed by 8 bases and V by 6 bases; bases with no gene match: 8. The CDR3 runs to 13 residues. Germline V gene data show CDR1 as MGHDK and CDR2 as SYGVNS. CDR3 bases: TGTGCCAGCAGCCAGGGGGCTTCGCGGGGCTACACCTTC. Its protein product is CASSQGASRGYTF.

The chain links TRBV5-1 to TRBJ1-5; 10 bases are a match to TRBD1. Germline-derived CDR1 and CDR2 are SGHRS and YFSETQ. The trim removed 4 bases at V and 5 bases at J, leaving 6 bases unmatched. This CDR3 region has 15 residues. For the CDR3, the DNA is TGCGCCAGCAGCACGACAGGGGGCGCGGATCAGCCCCAGCATTTT. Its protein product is CASSTTGGADQPQHF.